This TCR beta chain was documented in a study of CD8+ T cells in alopecia areata. Study results and caveats: Besides other cells, scalp samples also yield sequences of resident alphabeta T cells from normal skin.

Note on this clone: Antigen: not known.

The CDR3 extends over 18 amino acids. Losses at the gene ends were 1 base for V and 0 bases for J; bases not matched to a gene: 10. Looked up from germline, CDR1 is GTSNPN and CDR2 is SVGIG (reference sequence). As the sequencing template, cDNA was produced by extracting RNA and reverse transcribing it. TCRdb's table, derived via immunoSEQ multiplex PCR, lists solely in-frame clones and lacks some. The sample has about 140,000 clones, around 57% seen once; the top ten hold 4.8%. Source material: CD4+ T cells sorted from blood. This sequence was found in a human donor in good health. V usage is TRBV30 and J usage is TRBJ1-5; 9 bases agree with TRBD1. The CDR3 loop reads CAWSATPQGANSNQPQHF. The CDR3 nucleotides are TGTGCCTGGAGTGCGACACCACAGGGGGCAAATAGCAATCAGCCCCAGCATTTT.